This T cell receptor beta chain was recovered during a study of blood T cells in healthy people across ages. Study-level findings and limits: Greater diversity and more naive CD4+ cells were seen in long-lived donors than in aged donors. Changes in expanded clonotypes were possibly confounded, as the CMV status of donors was unknown.

Aged roughly 6 to 95, donors were systemically healthy Caucasians from Russia. Then a second PCR, running roughly 7 to 11 cycles, was carried out with a sample-barcoded 5' primer and a J-beta primer mix. MiXCR was run by TCRdb on the 5' RACE reads, yielding one entry per CDR3 protein. Of 1.5 million to 2 million distinct CDR3 sequences detected, about two fifths appear once; the ten largest clones hold around 23%. Comments on this clonotype: What it recognizes is unknown.

The length of the CDR3 is 15 residues. Trimming removed 4 bases at V and 5 bases at J, with 17 bases between. The chain combines TRBV12-3 or TRBV12-4 with TRBJ1-2, with TRBD1 as a possible D gene (6 bases). This sequence originates from a human donor in good health. The material sequenced was blood. The CDR3 nucleotides read TGTGCCAGCAGTTCCCCCGGGACACCAGGATATGGCTACACCTTC. It yields the protein CASSSPGTPGYGYTF.